The 12 T cell receptor beta chains in this list originate from one sample, sequenced in a study of early T cells in non-severe SARS-CoV-2 infection. TCRdb re-called the 5' RACE reads with MiXCR, one entry per CDR3 protein. This sample has tens of thousands of distinct CDR3 sequences, with roughly 4.8% found just once. The specimen was whole blood. The receptors were gathered from an adult who was a healthcare worker with PCR-confirmed SARS-CoV-2 infection or an uninfected control (not recorded which).

This clonotype was seen repeatedly, ten times or more. The chain has TRBV20-1 and TRBJ1-4, with 8 bases lining up with TRBD1. The CDR3 sequence is 13 residues long. Germline V gene lookup returns CDR1 DFQATT and CDR2 SNEGSKA (reference sequence). V trimming: 6 bases; J trimming: 8 bases; junction bases outside the gene matches: 8. This CDR3 is CSASDRGLEKLFF. CDR3 nucleotides: TGCAGTGCCAGTGACAGGGGCCTCGAAAAACTGTTTTTT.

This clonotype has ten or more counts. This CDR3 reads CASRDRGPGYTF. CDR3 DNA: TGTGCCAGCAGGGACAGGGGACCGGGCTACACCTTC. The J gene is TRBJ1-2, the V gene TRBV2; 9 nucleotides agree with TRBD1. Trimming cost V 6 bases and J 8 bases; bases outside gene matches: 4. The CDR3 has 12 amino acids. Germline CDR1 and CDR2: SNHLY and FYNNEI.

This clonotype appeared many times. The chain links TRBV30 to TRBJ1-1; D uncertain. The germline V gene has CDR1 GTSNPN and CDR2 SVGIG (reference sequence). V lost 5 bases and J lost 1, with 11 bases in between. The CDR3 has 13 residues. CDR3 protein: CAWSGLANTEAFF. In DNA form, the CDR3 reads TGTGCCTGGTCCGGACTCGCGAACACTGAAGCTTTCTTT. The full variable domain, its missing parts supplied by reference TRBV30 and TRBJ1-1, is SQTIHQWPATLVQPVGSPLSLECTVEGTSNPNLYWYRQAAGRGLQLLFYSVGIGQISSEVPQNLSASRPQDRQFILSSKKLLLSDSGFYLCAWSGLANTEAFFGQGTRLTVV.

This clonotype showed up many times. This chain uses TRBV9 with TRBJ2-3, with D unclear. Germline CDR1 SGDLS, CDR2 YYNGEE. V lost 4 bases to trimming and J lost 1 base, with 16 bases between them. CDR3 size: 16 residues. The CDR3 is CASSPWHEVRTDTQYF. The CDR3 DNA sequence: TGTGCCAGCAGCCCATGGCATGAGGTCCGCACAGATACGCAGTATTTT.

J is TRBJ2-5 and V is TRBV7-2, with 7 bases that match TRBD1. The trim removed 3 bases at V and 3 bases at J, leaving 1 base unmatched. Germline values: CDR1 SGHTA, CDR2 FQGNSA. The CDR3 consists of 13 residues. The CDR3 is CASSFDREETQYF. The CDR3, as DNA: TGTGCCAGCAGCTTCGACAGGGAAGAGACCCAGTACTTC.

V usage is TRBV7-9 and J usage is TRBJ1-2; D not certain. V was cut by 5 bases and J by 2 bases, with 6 bases left in between. Germline assignment: CDR1 SEHNR and CDR2 FQNEAQ (reference sequence). This CDR3 is built from 12 residues. The CDR3 coding sequence is TGTGCCAGCAGCGTCCAAAACTATGGCTACACCTTC. Its translation: CASSVQNYGYTF.

Of note for this clonotype: One junction end does not reproduce the germline sequence, and a read error may be involved. V gene TRBV5-1 combines with J gene TRBJ2-1; possibly TRBD1 for D (6 bases). Germline lookup yields CDR1 SGHRS and CDR2 YFSETQ. The CDR3 consists of 14 residues. CDR3 region: CASSLEQGYNEQLF. The CDR3 DNA reads TGCGCCAGCAGCTTGGAACAGGGCTACAATGAGCAGCTCTTC.

This clonotype has a handful of counts. This chain joins TRBV7-8 and TRBJ2-7; D unclear. The CDR3 is 13 residues long. V was pared by 2 bases and J by 6 bases, with 11 bases between. Germline V gene data show CDR1 as SGHVS and CDR2 as FQNEAQ. The CDR3 spells CASSLYSGSEQYF. The DNA for the CDR3 is TGTGCCAGCAGCTTATATTCCGGTTCCGAGCAGTACTTC.

In its sample, this clonotype was seen many times. V gene TRBV2 combines with J gene TRBJ1-2, with D possibly matching TRBD1 (5 bases). Trimming pared 5 bases from V and 8 bases from J, leaving 18 bases between. Looked up from germline, CDR1 is SNHLY and CDR2 is FYNNEI. CDR3 length: 14 residues. The CDR3, as DNA: TGTGCCAGCAGTACGTTAGAGGTGGGGGAAGGCTACACCTTC. Its protein is CASSTLEVGEGYTF.

The chain combines TRBV11-2 with TRBJ1-1; 7 bases line up with TRBD1. This CDR3 is 17 amino acids long. With V trimmed by 2 bases and J by 4 bases, 13 bases remained unmatched. The germline gives CDR1 SGHAT, CDR2 FQNNGV. The CDR3 protein is CASSLRGGHSESTEAFF. For the CDR3, the DNA is TGTGCCAGCAGCTTAAGAGGGGGCCACTCGGAGAGCACTGAAGCTTTCTTT.

The sample holds many counts of this clonotype. The genes are TRBV29-1 and TRBJ1-1; D is undetermined. V was clipped by 6 bases and J by 3 bases, with 14 bases between them. The germline gives CDR1 SQVTM, CDR2 ANQGSEA. CDR3 length: 13 residues. CDR3 nucleotide sequence: TGCAGCGTGAAAGGGAGGGTGGACACTGAAGCTTTCTTT. It yields the protein CSVKGRVDTEAFF.

This clonotype is labeled medium-sized. V and J are TRBV7-9 and TRBJ1-5, with 11 bases fitting TRBD1. The CDR3 runs to 15 residues. With V trimmed by 5 bases and J by 7 bases, 7 bases remained unmatched. Germline values: CDR1 SEHNR, CDR2 FQNEAQ (reference sequence). The CDR3 sequence is CASSRTGGGRQPQHF. CDR3 sequence (DNA): TGTGCCAGCAGCCGGACAGGGGGCGGAAGGCAGCCCCAGCATTTT.